This section outlines one TCR beta chain sequence together with its context. At one of its ends the junction is not consistent with the germline gene, which may arise from a read error. This entry comes from a study of T-cell reconstitution after alpha-beta-depleted transplantation in children. CDR3 length: 17 amino acids. The germline V gene has CDR1 SGHAT and CDR2 FQNNGV. Unique molecular identifiers tagged the TCRbeta library. TCRdb passed the PCR reads through MiXCR, listing each CDR3 protein once. The repertoire includes over 550,000 distinct CDR3 sequences, roughly 10% of them detected once, and 3.5% to 5% sits in the top ten.

The source of this sequence is a human donor who donated a stem cell graft to a child with acute myeloid leukemia. The sequenced sample was PBMCs from the stem cell graft donor, obtained from the stem cell graft. This chain connects TRBV11-2 to TRBJ2-1; 9 bases align to TRBD2. Written as DNA, the CDR3 is TGTGCCACCAGCTTTCAGTTTAGCGGGAGCTCCTACAATGAGCAGTTCTTC. Its protein product is CATSFQFSGSSYNEQFF.